The entry below describes one T cell receptor beta chain. The data stem from a study of blood T cell repertoires in COVID-19. At the level of the study: Sample material is recorded as cDNA or gDNA derived from T cells, B-cell-depleted T cells, or PBMCs.

The method was immunoSEQ multiplex PCR; TCRdb's version includes in-frame clones alone and lacks a portion of them. The data show 150,000 to 200,000 clones, 65% to 90% seen once. The trim removed 3 bases at V and 5 bases at J, leaving 6 bases unmatched. This CDR3 region has 14 residues. Looked up from germline, CDR1 is SGDLS and CDR2 is YYNGEE. The TCR was taken from a woman aged 40-49 years with COVID-19, enrolled during active disease. Sequencing used peripheral blood. The chain links TRBV9 to TRBJ2-3; the match to TRBD2 covers 7 bases. The CDR3 DNA reads as TGTGCCAGCAGCGAAAGCGGGGTCCTAGATACGCAGTATTTT. Amino acids: CASSESGVLDTQYF. The full variable domain, its missing parts supplied by reference TRBV9 and TRBJ2-3, is DSGVTQTPKHLITATGQRVTLRCSPRSGDLSVYWYQQSLDQGLQFLIQYYNGEERAKGNILERFSAQQFPDLHSELNLSSLELGDSALYFCASSESGVLDTQYFGPGTRLTVL.